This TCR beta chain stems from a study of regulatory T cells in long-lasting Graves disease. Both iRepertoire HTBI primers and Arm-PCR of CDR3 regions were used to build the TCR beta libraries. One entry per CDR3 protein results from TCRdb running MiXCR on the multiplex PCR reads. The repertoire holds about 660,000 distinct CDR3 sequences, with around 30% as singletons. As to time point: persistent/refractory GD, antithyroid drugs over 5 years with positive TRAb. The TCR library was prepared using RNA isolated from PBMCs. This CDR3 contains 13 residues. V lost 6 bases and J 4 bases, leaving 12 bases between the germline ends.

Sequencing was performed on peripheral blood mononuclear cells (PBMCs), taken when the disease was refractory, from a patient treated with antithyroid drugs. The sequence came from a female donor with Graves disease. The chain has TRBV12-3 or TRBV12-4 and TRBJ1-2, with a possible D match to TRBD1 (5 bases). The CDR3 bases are TGTGCCAGCAGCTCCGGGGGGGTCTATGGCTACACCTTC. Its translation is CASSSGGVYGYTF.